The 11 T cell receptor beta chains below were found in one sample sequenced in a study of blood T cell repertoires in COVID-19. Method: immunoSEQ multiplex PCR; TCRdb's copy keeps in-frame clones and lacks some. The repertoire has approximately 36,000 clones, 70% to 90% of them found once; the top ten carry less than 50%. Sequenced input: peripheral blood. These receptors all stem from a human donor in a cohort sampled during active or convalescent COVID-19. The donor label of this sample is uncertain.

The chain employs TRBV19 and TRBJ2-2; 11 bases fit TRBD1. The length of the CDR3 is 15 residues. Germline V gene lookup returns CDR1 LNHDA and CDR2 SQIVND (reference sequence). Losses at the gene ends were 5 bases for V and 6 bases for J; bases not matched to a gene: 5. The CDR3 DNA sequence: TGTGCCAGTAGTTGGGACAGGGGGGCGGCCGGGGAGCTGTTTTTT. It codes for CASSWDRGAAGELFF.

This clone has more than one count but fewer than ten. The chain recombines TRBV2 with TRBJ2-5; possibly TRBD2 for D (6 bases). Germline V gene sequence: CDR1 SNHLY, CDR2 FYNNEI. The V gene lost 6 bases and the J gene lost 1 base, with 21 bases spanning the gap. CDR3 length equals 17 residues. As DNA, the CDR3 is TGTGCCAGCAGCTCAGTAGAAGGCCTGGGAGGCCAAGAGACCCAGTACTTC. Translated, it gives CASSSVEGLGGQETQYF.

This chain joins TRBV30 and TRBJ1-4; possibly TRBD1 for D (5 bases). There are 12 residues in the CDR3. V gave up 3 bases and J gave up 7 bases, with 9 bases separating them. Germline CDR1 reads GTSNPN; CDR2 reads SVGIG (reference sequence). CDR3 sequence reads: CAWRQGGEKLFF. The CDR3 bases are TGTGCCTGGAGGCAGGGAGGTGAAAAACTGTTTTTT. The complete variable domain, with remaining parts taken from reference TRBV30 and TRBJ1-4, reads SQTIHQWPATLVQPVGSPLSLECTVEGTSNPNLYWYRQAAGRGLQLLFYSVGIGQISSEVPQNLSASRPQDRQFILSSKKLLLSDSGFYLCAWRQGGEKLFFGSGTQLSVL.

V is TRBV30 and J is TRBJ2-7, with TRBD1 matching over 8 bases. J was trimmed by 0 bases and V by 5 bases; bases with no gene match: 3. Germline CDR1 and CDR2: GTSNPN and SVGIG (reference sequence). The CDR3 runs to 13 residues. The CDR3 reads CAWGTGASYEQYF. In DNA form, the CDR3 reads TGTGCCTGGGGGACAGGCGCCTCCTACGAGCAGTACTTC. Full variable domain (missing parts from reference TRBV30 and TRBJ2-7): SQTIHQWPATLVQPVGSPLSLECTVEGTSNPNLYWYRQAAGRGLQLLFYSVGIGQISSEVPQNLSASRPQDRQFILSSKKLLLSDSGFYLCAWGTGASYEQYFGPGTRLTVT.

The CDR3: CASRLGTSGTYEQYF. The CDR3 bases are TGTGCCAGCAGATTAGGGACTAGCGGTACCTACGAGCAGTACTTC. The rearrangement joins TRBV28 to TRBJ2-7; TRBD2 matches at 11 bases. Germline loops: CDR1 MDHEN, CDR2 SYDVKM. CDR3 length equals 15 residues. V dropped 6 bases and J dropped 2; count of bases not matched to a gene: 6. The full variable domain, in which reference TRBV28 and TRBJ2-7 provide the parts outside the CDR3, is DVKVTQSSRYLVKRTGEKVFLECVQDMDHENMFWYRQDPGLGLRLIYFSYDVKMKEKGDIPEGYSVSREKKERFSLILESASTNQTSMYLCASRLGTSGTYEQYFGPGTRLTVT.

The chain links TRBV21-1 to TRBJ1-1. TRBV21-1 counts as a pseudogene. The CDR3 length is 18 residues. The CDR3 DNA reads TGTGCCAGCACCACGAAGGGGGGGGCCAGGGGTGATTTGTCTGAAGCTTTCTTT. Residues: CASTTKGGARGDLSEAFF.

The chain employs TRBV6-1 and TRBJ2-4; 9 positions agree with TRBD2. Trimming cost V 1 base and J 5 bases; bases outside gene matches: 15. CDR3 size: 19 residues. Germline V gene lookup returns CDR1 MNHNS and CDR2 SASEGT. The CDR3 coding sequence is TGTGCCAGCAGTGAAGTACCGGGGGCGGGAGGGCCCTCTCAAAACATTCAGTACTTC. Amino acids: CASSEVPGAGGPSQNIQYF.

The chain joins TRBV15 to TRBJ2-7; the D is unclear. V lost 2 bases to trimming and J lost 3 bases, with 5 bases between them. Germline V gene lookup returns CDR1 LNHNV and CDR2 YYDKDF (reference sequence). The CDR3 covers 12 residues. CDR3 DNA: TGTGCCACCAGCAGAAACAGCTACGAGCAGTACTTC. This sequence encodes CATSRNSYEQYF.

This sequence joins TRBV9 and TRBJ2-3, with 7 bases identical to TRBD2. V lost 2 bases, J lost 1 base, and 13 bases stayed unmatched. CDR1 SGDLS and CDR2 YYNGEE come from the germline V gene. The CDR3 runs to 18 residues. CDR3 in amino acids: CASSVPSGGRSGTDTQYF. The DNA of the CDR3 is TGTGCCAGCAGCGTCCCTAGCGGCGGGAGATCGGGCACAGATACGCAGTATTTT.

This rearrangement joins TRBV18 to TRBJ2-7; 9 bases line up with TRBD1. CDR3 size: 17 residues. Germline CDR1 is KGHSH and CDR2 is LQKENI. V was pared by 3 bases and J by 7 bases, with 16 bases of the junction left unmatched. The CDR3, as DNA: TGTGCCAGCTCACCTTCGTCGGGACAGGGAGCCCCCCGGGAGCAGTACTTC. It yields the protein CASSPSSGQGAPREQYF. Using reference TRBV18 and TRBJ2-7 for the parts outside the CDR3, the full variable domain is NAGVMQNPRHLVRRRGQEARLRCSPMKGHSHVYWYRQLPEEGLKFMVYLQKENIIDESGMPKERFSAEFPKEGPSILRIQQVVRGDSAAYFCASSPSSGQGAPREQYFGPGTRLTVT.

This chain connects TRBV3-1 (or the pseudogene TRBV3-2) to TRBJ1-2, with D possibly matching TRBD1 (6 bases). The germline V gene has CDR1 LGHDT and CDR2 YNNKEL (reference sequence). This CDR3 has 12 amino acids. V was pared by 1 base and J by 13 bases, with 13 bases between. CDR3: CASSQGGGATTF. The CDR3 DNA reads TGTGCCAGCAGCCAAGGGGGGGGCGCAACCACCTTC.